Sequencing of this T cell receptor (beta chain) was carried out in a study of OX40 agonist ivuxolimab in advanced cancers. The germline V gene encodes CDR1 SEHNR and CDR2 FQNEAQ (reference sequence). After removal of 0 bases from V and 8 bases from J, the junction contained 5 bases not matched to a gene. The CDR3 sequence is 15 residues long. Measured with immunoSEQ multiplex PCR; TCRdb has only the in-frame clones, and not every one. The table lists tens of thousands of clones, roughly nine tenths of them singletons, with around 0.73% in the top ten. Sequenced material: CD4+ or CD8+ T cells sorted from blood, taken in a trial of the OX40 agonist ivuxolimab. The chain joins TRBV7-9 to TRBJ2-1; TRBD1 matches 9 bases. This receptor was taken from an adult with an advanced solid tumor such as melanoma, head and neck, liver or kidney cancer. CDR3 amino acids: CASSLAGTGFDEQFF. CDR3 coding DNA: TGTGCCAGCAGCTTAGCCGGGACAGGGTTCGATGAGCAGTTCTTC.